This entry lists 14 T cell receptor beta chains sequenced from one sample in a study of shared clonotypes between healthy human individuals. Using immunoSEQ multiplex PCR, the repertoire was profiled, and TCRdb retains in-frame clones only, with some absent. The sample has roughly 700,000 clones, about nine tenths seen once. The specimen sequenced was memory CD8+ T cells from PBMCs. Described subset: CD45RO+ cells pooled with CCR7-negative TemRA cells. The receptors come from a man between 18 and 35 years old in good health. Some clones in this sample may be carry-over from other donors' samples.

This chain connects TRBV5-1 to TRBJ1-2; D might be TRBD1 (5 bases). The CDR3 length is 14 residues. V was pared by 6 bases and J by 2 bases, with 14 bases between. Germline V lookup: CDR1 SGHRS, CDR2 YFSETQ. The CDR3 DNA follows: TGCGCCAGCACTTTCAACGGGGGGAACTATGGCTACACCTTC. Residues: CASTFNGGNYGYTF. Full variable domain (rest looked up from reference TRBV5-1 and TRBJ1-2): KAGVTQTPRYLIKTRGQQVTLSCSPISGHRSVSWYQQTPGQGLQFLFEYFSETQRNKGNFPGRFSGRQFSNSRSEMNVSTLELGDSALYLCASTFNGGNYGYTFGSGTRLTVV.

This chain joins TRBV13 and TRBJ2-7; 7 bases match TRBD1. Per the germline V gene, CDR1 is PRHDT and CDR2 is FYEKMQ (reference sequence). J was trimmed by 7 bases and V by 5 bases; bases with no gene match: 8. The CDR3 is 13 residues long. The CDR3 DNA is TGTGCCAGCAGCCGAGGGGGCGTTGGGGAGCAGTACTTC. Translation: CASSRGGVGEQYF.

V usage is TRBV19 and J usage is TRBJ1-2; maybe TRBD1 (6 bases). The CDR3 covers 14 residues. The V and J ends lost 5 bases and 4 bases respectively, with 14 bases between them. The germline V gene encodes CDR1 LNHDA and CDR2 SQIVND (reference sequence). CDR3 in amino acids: CASSPGAASYGYTF. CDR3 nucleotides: TGTGCCAGTAGTCCGGGGGCCGCTAGCTATGGCTACACCTTC.

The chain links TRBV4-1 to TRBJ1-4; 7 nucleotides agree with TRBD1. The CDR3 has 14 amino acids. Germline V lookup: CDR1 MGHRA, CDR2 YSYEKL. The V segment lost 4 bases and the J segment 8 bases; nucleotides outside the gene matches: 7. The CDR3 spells CASSRGGGGEKLFF. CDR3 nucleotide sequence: TGCGCCAGCAGCCGGGGAGGGGGCGGGGAAAAACTGTTTTTT.

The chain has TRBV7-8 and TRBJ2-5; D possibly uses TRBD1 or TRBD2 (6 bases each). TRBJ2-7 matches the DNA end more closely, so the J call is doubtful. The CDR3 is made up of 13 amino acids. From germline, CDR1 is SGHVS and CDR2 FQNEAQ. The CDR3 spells CASRHGGQYEQYF. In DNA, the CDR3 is TGTGCCAGCAGACATGGGGGGCAATACGAGCAGTACTTC.

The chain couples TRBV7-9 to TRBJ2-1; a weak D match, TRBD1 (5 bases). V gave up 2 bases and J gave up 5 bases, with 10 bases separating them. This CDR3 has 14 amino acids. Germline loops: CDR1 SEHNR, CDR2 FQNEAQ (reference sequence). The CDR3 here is CASSLRVGDNEQFF. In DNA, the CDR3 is TGTGCCAGCAGCTTAAGGGTAGGGGACAATGAGCAGTTCTTC.

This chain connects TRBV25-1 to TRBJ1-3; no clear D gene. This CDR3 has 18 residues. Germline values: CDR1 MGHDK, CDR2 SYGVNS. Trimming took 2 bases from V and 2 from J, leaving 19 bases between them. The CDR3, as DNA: TGTGCCAGCAGTGAACATTACCTTATGGGGTCGACTGGAAACACCATATATTTT. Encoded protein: CASSEHYLMGSTGNTIYF.

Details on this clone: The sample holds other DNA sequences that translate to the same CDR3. The CDR3 nucleotides read TGTGCCAGCAGTTTATATTCCAGAGATCAGCCCCAGCATTTT. Translation gives CASSLYSRDQPQHF. The chain has TRBV28 and TRBJ1-5; the D is unclear. With 1 base removed from V and 5 bases from J, the gap between germline ends came to 9 bases. CDR1 is MDHEN and CDR2 is SYDVKM in the germline V gene. The CDR3 spans 14 residues.

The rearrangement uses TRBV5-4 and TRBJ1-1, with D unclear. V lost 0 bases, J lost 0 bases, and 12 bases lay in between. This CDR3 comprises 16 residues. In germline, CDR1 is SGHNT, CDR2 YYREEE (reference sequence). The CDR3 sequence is CASSLGFGTMNTEAFF. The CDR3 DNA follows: TGTGCCAGCAGCTTGGGTTTCGGCACAATGAACACTGAAGCTTTCTTT.

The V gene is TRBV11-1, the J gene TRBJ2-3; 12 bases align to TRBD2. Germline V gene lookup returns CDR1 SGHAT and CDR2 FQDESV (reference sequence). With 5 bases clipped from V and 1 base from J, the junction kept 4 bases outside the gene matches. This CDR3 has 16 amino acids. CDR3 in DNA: TGTGCCAGCAGCCTTGGACTAGCGGGACGCACAGATACGCAGTATTTT. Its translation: CASSLGLAGRTDTQYF.

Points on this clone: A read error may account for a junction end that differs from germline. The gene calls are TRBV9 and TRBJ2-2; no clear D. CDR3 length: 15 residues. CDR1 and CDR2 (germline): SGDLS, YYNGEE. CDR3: CASSVGPTNNGELFF. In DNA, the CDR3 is TGTGCCAGCAGCGTAGGCCCAACTAACAACGGGGAGCTGTTTTTT.

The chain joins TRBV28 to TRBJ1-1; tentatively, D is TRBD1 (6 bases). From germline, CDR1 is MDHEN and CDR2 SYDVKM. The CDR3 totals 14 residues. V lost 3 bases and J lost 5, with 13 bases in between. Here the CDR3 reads CASSFTGRGTEAFF. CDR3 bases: TGTGCCAGCAGTTTCACGGGAAGGGGGACTGAAGCTTTCTTT.

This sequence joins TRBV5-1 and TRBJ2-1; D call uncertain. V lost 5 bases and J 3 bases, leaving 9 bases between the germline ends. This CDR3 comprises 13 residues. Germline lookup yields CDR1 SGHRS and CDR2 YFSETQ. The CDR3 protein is CASRGSLYNEQFF. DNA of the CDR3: TGCGCCAGCAGGGGCAGTCTCTACAATGAGCAGTTCTTC.

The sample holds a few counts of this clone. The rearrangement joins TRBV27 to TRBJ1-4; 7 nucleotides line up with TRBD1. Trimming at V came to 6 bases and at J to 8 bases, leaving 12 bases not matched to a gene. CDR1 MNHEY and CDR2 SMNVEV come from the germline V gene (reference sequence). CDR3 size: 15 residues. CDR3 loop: CASRLAGTAPEKLFF. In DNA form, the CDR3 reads TGTGCCAGCAGACTTGCAGGGACAGCTCCGGAAAAACTGTTTTTT.